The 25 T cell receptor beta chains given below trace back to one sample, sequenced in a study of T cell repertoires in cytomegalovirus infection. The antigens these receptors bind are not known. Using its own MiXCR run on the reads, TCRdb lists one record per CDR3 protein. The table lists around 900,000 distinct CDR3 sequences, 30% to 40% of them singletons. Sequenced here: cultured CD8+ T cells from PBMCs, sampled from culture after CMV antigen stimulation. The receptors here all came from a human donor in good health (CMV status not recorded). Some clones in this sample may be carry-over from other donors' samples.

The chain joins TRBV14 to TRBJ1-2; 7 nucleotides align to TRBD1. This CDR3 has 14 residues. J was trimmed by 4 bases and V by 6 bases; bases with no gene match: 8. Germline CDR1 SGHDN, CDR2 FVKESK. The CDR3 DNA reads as TGTGCCAGCAGTTCCGGACAGGCTCGCTATGGCTACACCTTC. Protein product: CASSSGQARYGYTF. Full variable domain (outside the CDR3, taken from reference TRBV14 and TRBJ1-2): EAGVTQFPSHSVIEKGQTVTLRCDPISGHDNLYWYRRVMGKEIKFLLHFVKESKQDESGMPNNRFLAERTGGTYSTLKVQPAELEDSGVYFCASSSGQARYGYTFGSGTRLTVV.

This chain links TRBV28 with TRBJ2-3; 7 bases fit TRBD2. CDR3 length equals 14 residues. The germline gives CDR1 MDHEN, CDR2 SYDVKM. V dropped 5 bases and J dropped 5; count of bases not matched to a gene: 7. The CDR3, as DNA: TGTGCCAGCAGTCCCCCGGGGAGGGAAGATACGCAGTATTTT. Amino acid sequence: CASSPPGREDTQYF.

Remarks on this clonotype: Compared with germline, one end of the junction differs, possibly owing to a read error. CDR3 loop: CASSADRVF. CDR3 nucleotides: TGTGCCAGCAGCGCGGACAGGGTTTTT. The chain has TRBV9 and TRBJ1-1, with 8 bases that match TRBD1. CDR1 and CDR2 (germline): SGDLS, YYNGEE. The CDR3 spans 9 residues. Full variable domain (missing parts from reference TRBV9 and TRBJ1-1): DSGVTQTPKHLITATGQRVTLRCSPRSGDLSVYWYQQSLDQGLQFLIQYYNGEERAKGNILERFSAQQFPDLHSELNLSSLELGDSALYFCASSADRVFGQGTRLTVV.

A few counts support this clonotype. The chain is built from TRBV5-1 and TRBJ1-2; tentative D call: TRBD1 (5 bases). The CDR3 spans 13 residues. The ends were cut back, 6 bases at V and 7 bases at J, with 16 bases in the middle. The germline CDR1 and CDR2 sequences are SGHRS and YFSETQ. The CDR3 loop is CASMVGGGGGYTF. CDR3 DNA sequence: TGCGCCAGCATGGTCGGCGGGGGTGGTGGCTACACCTTC.

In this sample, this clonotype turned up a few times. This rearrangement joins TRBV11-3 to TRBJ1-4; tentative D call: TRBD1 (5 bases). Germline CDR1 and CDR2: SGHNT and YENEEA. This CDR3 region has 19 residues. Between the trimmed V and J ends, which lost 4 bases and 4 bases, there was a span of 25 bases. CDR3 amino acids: CASSSRGQGERDGNEKLFF. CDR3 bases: TGTGCCAGCAGCTCCCGAGGTCAGGGCGAAAGGGATGGTAATGAAAAACTGTTTTTT.

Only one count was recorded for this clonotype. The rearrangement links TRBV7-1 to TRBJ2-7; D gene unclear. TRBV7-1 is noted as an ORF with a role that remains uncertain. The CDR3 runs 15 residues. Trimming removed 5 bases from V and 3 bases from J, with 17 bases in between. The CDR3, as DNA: TGTGCCAGCAGCCCCCGGGCCGGTCGAGTCTACGAGCAGTACTTC. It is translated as CASSPRAGRVYEQYF.

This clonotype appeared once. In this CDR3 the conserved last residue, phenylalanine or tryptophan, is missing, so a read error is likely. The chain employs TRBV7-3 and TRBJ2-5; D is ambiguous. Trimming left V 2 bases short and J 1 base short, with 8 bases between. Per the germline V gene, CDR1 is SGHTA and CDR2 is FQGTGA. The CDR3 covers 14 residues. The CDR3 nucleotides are TGTGCCAGCAGCTTAGATCCAGGCCAAGAGACCCAGTACTCC. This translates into CASSLDPGQETQYS.

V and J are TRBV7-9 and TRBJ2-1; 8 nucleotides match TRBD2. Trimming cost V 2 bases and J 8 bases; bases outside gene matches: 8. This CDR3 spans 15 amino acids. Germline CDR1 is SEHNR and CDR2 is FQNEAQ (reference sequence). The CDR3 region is CASSLLDQRGYEQFF. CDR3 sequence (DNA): TGTGCCAGCAGCTTACTTGATCAGCGGGGGTATGAGCAGTTCTTC. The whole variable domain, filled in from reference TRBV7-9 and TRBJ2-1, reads DTGVSQNPRHKITKRGQNVTFRCDPISEHNRLYWYRQTLGQGPEFLTYFQNEAQLEKSRLLSDRFSAERPKGSFSTLEIQRTEQGDSAMYLCASSLLDQRGYEQFFGPGTRLTVL.

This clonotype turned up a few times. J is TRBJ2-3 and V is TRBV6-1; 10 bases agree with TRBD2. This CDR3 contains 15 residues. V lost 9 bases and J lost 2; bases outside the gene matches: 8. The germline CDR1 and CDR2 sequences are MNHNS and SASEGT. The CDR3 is CASHSGGPHTDTQYF. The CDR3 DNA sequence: TGTGCCAGTCATAGCGGGGGGCCTCACACAGATACGCAGTATTTT.

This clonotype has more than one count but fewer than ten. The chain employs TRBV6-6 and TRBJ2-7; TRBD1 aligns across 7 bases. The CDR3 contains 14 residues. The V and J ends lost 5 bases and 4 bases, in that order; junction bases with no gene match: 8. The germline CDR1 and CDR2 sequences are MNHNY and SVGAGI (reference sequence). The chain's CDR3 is CASSGHRGEYEQYF. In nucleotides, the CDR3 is TGTGCCAGCAGTGGCCACAGGGGAGAGTACGAGCAGTACTTC.

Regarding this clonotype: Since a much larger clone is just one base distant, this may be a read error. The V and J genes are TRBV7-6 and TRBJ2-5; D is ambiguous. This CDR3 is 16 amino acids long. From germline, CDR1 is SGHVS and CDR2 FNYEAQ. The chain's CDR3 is CVSSSGSASYQETQYF. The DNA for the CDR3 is TGTGTCAGCAGCTCCGGGTCCGCCTCGTACCAAGAGACCCAGTACTTC.

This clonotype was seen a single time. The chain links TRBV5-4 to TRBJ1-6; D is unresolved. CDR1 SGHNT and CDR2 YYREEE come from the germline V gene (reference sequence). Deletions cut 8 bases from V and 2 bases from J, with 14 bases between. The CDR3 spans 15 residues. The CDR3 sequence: CASSREGPYNSPLHF. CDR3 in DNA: TGTGCCAGTAGCCGGGAAGGCCCCTATAATTCACCCCTCCACTTT.

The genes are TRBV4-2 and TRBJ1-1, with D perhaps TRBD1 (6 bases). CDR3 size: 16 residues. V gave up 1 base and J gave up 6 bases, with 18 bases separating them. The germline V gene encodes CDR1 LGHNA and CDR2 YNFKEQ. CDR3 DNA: TGTGCCAGCAGCCAAGTGACCCAGGGGATTGGGGCTGAAGCTTTCTTT. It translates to CASSQVTQGIGAEAFF.

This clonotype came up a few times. The CDR3 DNA is TGTGCCAGCAGTTTCCCGGGACAGGGAAGGGACACTGAAGCTTTCTTT. Encoded protein: CASSFPGQGRDTEAFF. The rearrangement joins TRBV28 to TRBJ1-1, with TRBD1 identical over 9 bases. The ends lost 3 bases at V and 3 bases at J; junction bases unmatched: 8. The V gene's germline CDR1 is MDHEN and CDR2 SYDVKM. The CDR3 is made up of 16 amino acids.

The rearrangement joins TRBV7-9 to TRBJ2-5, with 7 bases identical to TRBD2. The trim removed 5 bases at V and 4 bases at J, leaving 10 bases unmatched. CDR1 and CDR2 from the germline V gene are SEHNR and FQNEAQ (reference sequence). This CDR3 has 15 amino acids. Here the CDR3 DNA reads TGTGCCAGCAGCCCGGGGGAGGGAACCCGAGAGACCCAGTACTTC. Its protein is CASSPGEGTRETQYF. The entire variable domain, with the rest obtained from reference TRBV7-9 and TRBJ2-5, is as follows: DTGVSQNPRHKITKRGQNVTFRCDPISEHNRLYWYRQTLGQGPEFLTYFQNEAQLEKSRLLSDRFSAERPKGSFSTLEIQRTEQGDSAMYLCASSPGEGTRETQYFGPGTRLLVL.

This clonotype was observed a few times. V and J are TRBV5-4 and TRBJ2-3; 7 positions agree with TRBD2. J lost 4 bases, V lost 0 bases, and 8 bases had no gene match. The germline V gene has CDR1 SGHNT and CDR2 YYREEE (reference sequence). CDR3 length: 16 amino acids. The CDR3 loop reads CASSLVGGRGPDTQYF. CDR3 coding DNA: TGTGCCAGCAGCTTGGTGGGCGGGAGAGGCCCAGATACGCAGTATTTT.

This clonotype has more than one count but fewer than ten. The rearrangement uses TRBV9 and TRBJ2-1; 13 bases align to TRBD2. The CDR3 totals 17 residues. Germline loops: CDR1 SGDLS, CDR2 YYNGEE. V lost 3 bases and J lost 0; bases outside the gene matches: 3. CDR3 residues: CASSAGLAGSSYNEQFF. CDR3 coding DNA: TGTGCCAGCAGCGCGGGACTAGCGGGGAGCTCCTACAATGAGCAGTTCTTC.

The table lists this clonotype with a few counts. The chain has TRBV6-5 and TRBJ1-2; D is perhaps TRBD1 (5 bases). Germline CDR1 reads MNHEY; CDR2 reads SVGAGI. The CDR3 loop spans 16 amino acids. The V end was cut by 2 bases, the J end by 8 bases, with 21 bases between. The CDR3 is CASSYTSGRAHEGYTF. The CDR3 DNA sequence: TGTGCCAGCAGTTACACTTCAGGGAGGGCCCATGAGGGCTACACCTTC.

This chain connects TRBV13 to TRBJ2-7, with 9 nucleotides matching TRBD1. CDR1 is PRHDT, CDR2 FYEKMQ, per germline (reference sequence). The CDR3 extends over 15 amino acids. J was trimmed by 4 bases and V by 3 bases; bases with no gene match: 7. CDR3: CASSFLQGALYEQYF. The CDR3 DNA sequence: TGTGCCAGCAGCTTCTTACAGGGGGCGCTGTACGAGCAGTACTTC.

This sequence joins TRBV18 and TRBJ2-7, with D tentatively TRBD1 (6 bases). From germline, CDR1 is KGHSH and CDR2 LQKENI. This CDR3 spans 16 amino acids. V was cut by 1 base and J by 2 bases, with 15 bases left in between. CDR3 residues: CASSPRSATGTYEQYF. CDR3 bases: TGTGCCAGCTCACCACGATCCGCGACAGGAACCTACGAGCAGTACTTC.

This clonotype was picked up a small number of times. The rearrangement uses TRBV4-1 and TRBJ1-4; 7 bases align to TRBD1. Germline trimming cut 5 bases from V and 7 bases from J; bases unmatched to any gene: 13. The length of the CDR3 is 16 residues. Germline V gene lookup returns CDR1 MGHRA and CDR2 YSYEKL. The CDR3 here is CASSEGPTGTAEKLFF. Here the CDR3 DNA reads TGCGCCAGCAGCGAGGGCCCGACAGGGACCGCTGAAAAACTGTTTTTT.

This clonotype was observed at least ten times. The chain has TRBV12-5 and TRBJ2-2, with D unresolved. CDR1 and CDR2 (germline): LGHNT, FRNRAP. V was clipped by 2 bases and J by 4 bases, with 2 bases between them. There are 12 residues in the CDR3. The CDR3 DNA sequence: TGTGCTAGTGGTTTGACCACCGGGGAGCTGTTTTTT. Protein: CASGLTTGELFF. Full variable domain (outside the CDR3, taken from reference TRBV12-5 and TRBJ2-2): DARVTQTPRHKVTEMGQEVTMRCQPILGHNTVFWYRQTMMQGLELLAYFRNRAPLDDSGMPKDRFSAEMPDATLATLKIQPSEPRDSAVYFCASGLTTGELFFGEGSRLTVL.

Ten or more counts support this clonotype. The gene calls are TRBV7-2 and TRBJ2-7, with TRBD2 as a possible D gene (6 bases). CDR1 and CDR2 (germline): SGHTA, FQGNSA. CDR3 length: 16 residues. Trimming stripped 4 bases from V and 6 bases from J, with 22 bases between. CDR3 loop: CASSSWRGGGSFEQYF. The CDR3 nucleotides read TGTGCCAGCAGCTCCTGGAGGGGTGGGGGAAGTTTCGAGCAGTACTTC.

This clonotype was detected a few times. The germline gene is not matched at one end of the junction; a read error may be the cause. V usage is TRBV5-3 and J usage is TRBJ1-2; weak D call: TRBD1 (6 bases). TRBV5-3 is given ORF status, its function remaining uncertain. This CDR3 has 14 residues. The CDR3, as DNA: TGTGCCAGCAGCTCGGGGCAGGGGCCAGATGGCTACACCTTC. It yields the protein CASSSGQGPDGYTF.

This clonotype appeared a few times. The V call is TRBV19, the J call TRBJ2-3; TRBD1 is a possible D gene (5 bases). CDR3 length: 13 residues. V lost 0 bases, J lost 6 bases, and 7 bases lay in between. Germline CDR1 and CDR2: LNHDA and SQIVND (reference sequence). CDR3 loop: CASSIDRADTQYF. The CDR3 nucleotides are TGTGCCAGTAGTATAGACAGGGCGGATACGCAGTATTTT.